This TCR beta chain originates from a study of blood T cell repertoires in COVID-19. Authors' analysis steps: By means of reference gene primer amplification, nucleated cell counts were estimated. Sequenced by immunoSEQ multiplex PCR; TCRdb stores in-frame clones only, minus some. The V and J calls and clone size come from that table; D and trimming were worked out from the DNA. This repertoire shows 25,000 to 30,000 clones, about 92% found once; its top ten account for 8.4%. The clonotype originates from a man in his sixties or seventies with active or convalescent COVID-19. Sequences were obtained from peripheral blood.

The DNA for the CDR3 is TGTGCCAGCAGCTTGATACGGGACAGGGGGAATGAGCAGTTCTTC. Translated: CASSLIRDRGNEQFF. The chain couples TRBV7-9 to TRBJ2-1; TRBD1 matches at 11 bases. The CDR3 extends over 15 amino acids. The ends lost 3 bases at V and 7 bases at J; junction bases unmatched: 5. The germline gives CDR1 SEHNR, CDR2 FQNEAQ (reference sequence).